Listed below are T cell receptor beta chains from one sample, sequenced in a study of CD8 T cells in Susac syndrome. TCRdb recomputed calls from the immunoSEQ multiplex PCR reads with MiXCR, one row per CDR3 protein. The repertoire consists of around 95,000 distinct CDR3 sequences, with 95% occurring once and the leading ten covering 0.25% to 0.35%. The sequenced material came from CD8+ T cells from PBMCs. The receptors shown here come from a human donor with Susac syndrome. CDR3s include the opening cysteine and the closing phenylalanine or tryptophan. Fields, in order: D gene, J gene, V gene, CDR3 length, clone size, CDR3 DNA, CDR3 protein. A D gene is named only where the DNA matches it firmly. A clone size is listed for some rows: how often the clone was seen (once, few, many), or a class if it is expanded.

>-|TRBJ1-5|TRBV3-1|15|-
TGTGCCAGCAGCCAAGTTCCTGGTCCAAGTCAGCCCCAGCATTTT
CASSQVPGPSQPQHF
>-|TRBJ1-5|TRBV2|14|-
TGTGCCAGCAGTGTGGGGTATAGCAATCAGCCCCAGCATTTT
CASSVGYSNQPQHF
>TRBD1|TRBJ1-1|TRBV11-2|13|-
TGTGCCAGCGGGACAGAAGTGAACACTGAAGCTTTCTTT
CASGTEVNTEAFF
>TRBD1|TRBJ1-2|TRBV19|16|-
TGTGCCAGTACAATAGGGCAGGGGGGCACCACCTATGGCTACACCTTC
CASTIGQGGTTYGYTF
>TRBD1|TRBJ2-7|TRBV20-1|12|-
TGCAGTGCTTGGGACAGCTCCTACGAGCAGTACTTC
CSAWDSSYEQYF
>TRBD1|TRBJ1-1|TRBV6-2/TRBV6-3|15|-
TGTGCCAGCAGTTATCCCATCGACAGGGCGGGGAAAGCTTTCTTT
CASSYPIDRAGKAFF
>TRBD2|TRBJ2-3|TRBV13|17|once
TGTGCCAGCAGCTCGGTATCTCTAGCGGGATTCGCAGATACGCAGTATTTT
CASSSVSLAGFADTQYF
>-|TRBJ1-2|TRBV29-1|11|-
TGCAGCGTTGAGACACGAGATGGCTACACCTTC
CSVETRDGYTF
>-|TRBJ2-1|TRBV7-3|14|-
TGTGCCAGCAGCTTCGACTCCTCTCGGGATGAGCAGTTCTTC
CASSFDSSRDEQFF
>-|TRBJ2-7|TRBV5-6|11|-
TGTGCCAGCAGTAGTTTCTACGAGCAGTACTTC
CASSSFYEQYF
>TRBD1|TRBJ2-7|TRBV5-1|14|-
TGCGCCAGCAGGGATGACAGGGGGAGTTACGAGCAGTACTTC
CASRDDRGSYEQYF
>TRBD1|TRBJ1-2|TRBV7-3|14|-
TGTGCCAGCAGCCCCGGGACAGATCGTTTTGGCTACACCTTC
CASSPGTDRFGYTF
>TRBD2|TRBJ2-1|TRBV6-4|15|-
TGTGCCAGCAGTGACGGGACTAGCGGGTACAATGAGCAGTTCTTC
CASSDGTSGYNEQFF
>-|TRBJ1-4|TRBV24-1|15|-
TGTGCCACCAACGAAACCAGGGGAGGAGATGAAAAACTGTTTTTT
CATNETRGGDEKLFF
>-|TRBJ2-1|TRBV7-9|14|-
TGTGCCAGCAGCTTAGTTGCCGGGGTCAATGAGCAGTTCTTC
CASSLVAGVNEQFF
>-|TRBJ1-1|TRBV5-1|11|-
TGCGCCAGCAGCTTGGGGCAGGAAGCTTTCTTT
CASSLGQEAFF
>-|TRBJ2-1|TRBV20-1|14|once
TGCAGTGCTCAAGAGGGGGGGCCTAGGGGCGAGCAGTTCTTC
CSAQEGGPRGEQFF
>-|TRBJ2-1|TRBV29-1|14|-
TGCAGCGTTGTGGGGACGGAAAGCTACAATGAGCAGTTCTTC
CSVVGTESYNEQFF
>-|TRBJ2-7|TRBV5-4|14|once
TGTGCCAGCAGCTTGGGGGGCAGTCTCTACGAGCAGTACTTC
CASSLGGSLYEQYF
>TRBD1|TRBJ1-2|TRBV27|15|once
TGTGCCAGCAGTTTATCAAGGACAGGGGACTATGGCTACACCTTC
CASSLSRTGDYGYTF
>-|TRBJ1-6|TRBV20-1|14|-
TGCAGTGCTAGAGATTGGCCCGGTTCTTCACCCCTCCACTTT
CSARDWPGSSPLHF
>-|TRBJ1-2|TRBV25-1|12|-
TGTGCCAGCAGTGGAGCTAACTATGGCTACACCTTC
CASSGANYGYTF
>TRBD2|TRBJ2-7|TRBV20-1|13|-
TGCAGTGCTAGGGGAGGGTCGGTCGGCGAGCAGTACTTC
CSARGGSVGEQYF
>-|TRBJ2-3|TRBV29-1|12|-
TGCAGCGCTCGCATTAGCACAGATACGCAGTATTTT
CSARISTDTQYF
>TRBD1|TRBJ2-6|TRBV6-4|16|-
TGTGCCAGCAGTCCCGGGACAGGGACTGGGGCCAACGTCCTGACTTTC
CASSPGTGTGANVLTF
>-|TRBJ2-5|TRBV29-1|12|-
TGCAGCGTGCTCATCAGAGGGGAGACCCAGTACTTC
CSVLIRGETQYF
>-|TRBJ1-2|TRBV6-5|13|-
TGTGCCAGCAGTTACGAGGGCTCTGGTGGCTACACCTTC
CASSYEGSGGYTF
>TRBD2|TRBJ2-1|TRBV7-2|16|-
TGTGCCAGCAGTCATACTAGCGGGGGGCAATACAATGAGCAGTTCTTC
CASSHTSGGQYNEQFF
>-|TRBJ2-7|TRBV14|13|-
TGTGCCAGCAGCGGCTCGAGCTCCTACGAGCAGTACTTC
CASSGSSSYEQYF
>TRBD1|TRBJ1-2|TRBV29-1|14|-
TGCAGCGTTGCCCCCGGGACAGCTAACTATGGCTACACCTTC
CSVAPGTANYGYTF
>-|TRBJ1-6|TRBV2|15|-
TGTGCCAGCACAGTGTACGGGGGGCGGAATTCACCCCTCCACTTT
CASTVYGGRNSPLHF
>-|TRBJ1-1|TRBV11-2|14|-
TGTGCCAGCAGCTTAGGTGGGTCACACACTGAAGCTTTCTTT
CASSLGGSHTEAFF
>TRBD1|TRBJ2-1|TRBV29-1|16|-
TGCAGCGTTAAGGGACAGGGGGCGCGGCTGAACGCTGAGCAGTTCTTC
CSVKGQGARLNAEQFF
>TRBD2|TRBJ2-5|TRBV7-3|16|-
TGTGCCAGCAGCGTCCCGGCGGGGGGGACAGCGGAGACCCAGTACTTC
CASSVPAGGTAETQYF
>-|TRBJ2-1|TRBV5-4|13|-
TGTGCCAGCATAGACCACCGGTCCAATGAGCAGTTCTTC
CASIDHRSNEQFF
>-|TRBJ2-7|TRBV28|14|-
TGTGCCAGCAGTTTACGGCAGTACTCCTACGAGCAGTACTTC
CASSLRQYSYEQYF
>-|TRBJ1-5|TRBV15|12|-
TGTGCCACAGCGGGGCAAAATCAGCCCCAGCATTTT
CATAGQNQPQHF
>-|TRBJ1-1|TRBV28|12|-
TGTGCCAGCAGTTCCCAGAACACTGAAGCTTTCTTT
CASSSQNTEAFF
>-|TRBJ2-7|TRBV7-9|14|-
TGTGCCAGCAGCTTAGTTAGTAGCTCCAACGAGCAGTACTTC
CASSLVSSSNEQYF
>-|TRBJ1-5|TRBV3-1|13|-
TGTGCCAGCAGCCAAGAGGTGAGTCAGCCCCAGCATTTT
CASSQEVSQPQHF
>-|TRBJ2-6|TRBV29-1|16|-
TGCAGCGTCCTAAGACGGGCGGGCTCTGGGGCCAACGTCCTGACTTTC
CSVLRRAGSGANVLTF
>-|TRBJ2-5|TRBV12-3/TRBV12-4|15|-
TGTGCCAGCAGTTTAGCGCAGGCCAGCGGGGAGACCCAGTACTTC
CASSLAQASGETQYF
>-|TRBJ2-7|TRBV25-1|12|-
TGTGCCAGCAGTGAAAGAACGGGGGAGCAGTACTTC
CASSERTGEQYF
>TRBD1|TRBJ1-1|TRBV7-9|14|once
TGTGCCAGCAGGCCGAGACAGGGGAACACTGAAGCTTTCTTT
CASRPRQGNTEAFF
>-|TRBJ2-2|TRBV3-1|13|-
TGTGCCAGCAGGAGAAACAGGGCCGGGGAGCTGTTTTTT
CASRRNRAGELFF
>-|TRBJ2-7|TRBV5-1|13|-
TGCGCCAGCAGCTTGGGGGAGACGGGGGAGCAGTACTTC
CASSLGETGEQYF
>-|TRBJ1-5|TRBV20-1|15|-
TGCAGTGCTAGAGAAATCTTATCAGGGCGCCAGCCCCAGCATTTT
CSAREILSGRQPQHF
>-|TRBJ2-7|TRBV27|14|-
TGTGCCAGCAGTTCGGAGTGGAAACGGGCCGAGCAGTACTTC
CASSSEWKRAEQYF
>-|TRBJ2-1|TRBV29-1|13|-
TGCAGCGCCACGGATAAATCCTACAATGAGCAGTTCTTC
CSATDKSYNEQFF
>TRBD1|TRBJ1-5|TRBV9|15|-
TGTGCCAGCAGCGCAGCAGACAGGGGAGTACAGCCCCAGCATTTT
CASSAADRGVQPQHF
>TRBD1|TRBJ2-5|TRBV29-1|13|-
TGCAGCGTTGAGAGGACAGGCCAAGAGACCCAGTACTTC
CSVERTGQETQYF